The 8 T cell receptor beta chains below come from one sample, sequenced in a study of neurological immune-mediated disorders. TCRdb reanalysed the 5' RACE reads using MiXCR and keeps one entry per CDR3 protein. The sample holds more than 70,000 distinct CDR3 sequences, under 13% seen once. The sequencing input was PBMCs. These receptors were obtained from a man aged 35 to 55 in good health.

This clonotype was detected many times. This chain joins TRBV3-1 and TRBJ1-3; D might be TRBD1 (5 bases). CDR1 and CDR2 (germline): LGHDT, YNNKEL (reference sequence). The V and J ends lost 5 bases and 2 bases respectively, with 10 bases between them. CDR3 length: 14 residues. The CDR3 DNA follows: TGTGCCAGCAGCAATACAGGCACTGGAAACACCATATATTTT. Its protein product is CASSNTGTGNTIYF.

This clonotype was observed many times. The J gene is TRBJ2-1, the V gene TRBV27, with D possibly being TRBD1 (5 bases). Trimming removed 3 bases from V and 2 bases from J, with 8 bases in between. The V gene's germline CDR1 is MNHEY and CDR2 SMNVEV (reference sequence). This CDR3 has 14 amino acids. CDR3 sequence (DNA): TGTGCCAGCAGTTTGGGGCTGGCCTACAATGAGCAGTTCTTC. Translation: CASSLGLAYNEQFF.

This clonotype was recorded many times. The rearrangement joins TRBV5-5 to TRBJ1-2; no clear D. Germline V gives CDR1 SGHKS, CDR2 YYEKEE (reference sequence). V lost 0 bases and J lost 4, with 4 bases in between. This CDR3 has 12 amino acids. CDR3 sequence: CASSLGRYGYTF. CDR3 coding DNA: TGTGCCAGCAGCTTGGGGCGCTATGGCTACACCTTC.

This clonotype was counted at least ten times. The V gene is TRBV24-1, the J gene TRBJ2-3; D may be TRBD1 or TRBD2 (6 bases each). This CDR3 contains 15 residues. Trimming cost V 3 bases and J 1 base, with 10 bases left between them. The V gene's germline CDR1 is KGHDR and CDR2 SFDVKD. CDR3 protein: CATSDPGARTDTQYF. As DNA, the CDR3 is TGTGCCACCAGTGATCCGGGGGCGCGCACAGATACGCAGTATTTT.

This clonotype came up many times. This sequence joins TRBV3-1 and TRBJ2-1; D remains ambiguous. This CDR3 is 12 amino acids long. From germline, CDR1 is LGHDT and CDR2 YNNKEL (reference sequence). Between the trimmed V and J ends, which lost 4 bases and 8 bases, there was a span of 9 bases. CDR3 protein: CASSPRPDEQFF. CDR3 DNA: TGTGCCAGCAGCCCACGACCCGATGAGCAGTTCTTC.

Points on this clonotype: This may be a read error: a much more frequent sequence differs by one nucleotide. DNA of the CDR3: TGTGCCAGAAGTTTCGTGGGCAGCTACGAGCAGTACTTC. This gives the protein CARSFVGSYEQYF. The chain couples TRBV28 to TRBJ2-7; no reliable D call. CDR1 is MDHEN, CDR2 SYDVKM, per germline. The CDR3 length is 13 residues.

The table lists this clonotype with many counts. V gene TRBV7-2 combines with J gene TRBJ1-6; D gene unclear. Deletions cut 0 bases from V and 12 bases from J, with 9 bases between. CDR1 and CDR2 (germline): SGHTA, FQGNSA. The CDR3 runs 13 residues. CDR3 sequence: CASSLARSGPLHF. The CDR3 nucleotides read TGTGCCAGCAGCTTAGCTCGGTCGGGACCCCTCCACTTT. The complete variable domain, with remaining parts taken from reference TRBV7-2 and TRBJ1-6, reads GAGVSQSPSNKVTEKGKDVELRCDPISGHTALYWYRQSLGQGLEFLIYFQGNSAPDKSGLPSDRFSAERTGGSVSTLTIQRTQQEDSAVYLCASSLARSGPLHFGNGTRLTVT.

This clonotype was seen at least ten times. The chain links TRBV7-9 to TRBJ2-3; 11 nucleotides align to TRBD2. Germline lookup yields CDR1 SEHNR and CDR2 FQNEAQ (reference sequence). The V gene end was trimmed by 4 bases and the J gene end by 4 bases; junction bases not matched to a gene: 7. CDR3 length: 16 residues. CDR3 residues: CASSYPTSGNSDTQYF. CDR3 nucleotides: TGTGCCAGCAGCTACCCGACTAGCGGGAATTCAGATACGCAGTATTTT.